Sequencing of this T cell receptor (beta chain) was carried out in a study of T-cell memory formation after mild COVID-19. The overall study: Clusters were largely donor specific. General study points: Pre-infection memory harbored some responding clones, suggesting cross-reactive memory joined.

TCR alpha and TCR beta cDNA libraries with sample barcodes and UMIs came from 5'RACE using constant-segment primers. One entry per CDR3 protein results from TCRdb running MiXCR on the 5' RACE reads. The sample holds 500,000 to 550,000 distinct CDR3 sequences, 20% seen once. This clonotype was seen a few times. Its matching antigen is unknown. Germline values: CDR1 SGHTA, CDR2 FQGNSA. J was trimmed by 5 bases and V by 5 bases; bases with no gene match: 16. The CDR3 runs 17 residues. The TCR comes from an adult woman who had mild COVID-19 (a few samples of this study predate the infection). Cell type and time point are not known. The sample comprised PBMCs or a T cell subset sorted from them (not recorded which). The chain has TRBV7-2 and TRBJ2-7; the match to TRBD2 covers 9 bases. The CDR3 spells CASSHPLVLAGTDEQYF. The CDR3 DNA reads TGTGCCAGCAGCCACCCCCTAGTGCTAGCGGGAACGGACGAGCAGTACTTC.